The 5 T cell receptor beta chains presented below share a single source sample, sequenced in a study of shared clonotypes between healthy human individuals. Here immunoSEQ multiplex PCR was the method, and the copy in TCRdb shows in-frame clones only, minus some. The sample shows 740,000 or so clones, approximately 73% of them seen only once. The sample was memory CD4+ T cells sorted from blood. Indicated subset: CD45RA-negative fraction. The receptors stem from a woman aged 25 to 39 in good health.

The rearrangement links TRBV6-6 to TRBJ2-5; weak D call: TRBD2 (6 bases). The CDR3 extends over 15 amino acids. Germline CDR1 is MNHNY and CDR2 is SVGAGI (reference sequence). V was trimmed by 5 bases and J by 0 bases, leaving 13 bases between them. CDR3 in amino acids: CASSHHSGYQETQYF. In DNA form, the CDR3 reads TGTGCCAGCAGTCACCATAGCGGATACCAAGAGACCCAGTACTTC.

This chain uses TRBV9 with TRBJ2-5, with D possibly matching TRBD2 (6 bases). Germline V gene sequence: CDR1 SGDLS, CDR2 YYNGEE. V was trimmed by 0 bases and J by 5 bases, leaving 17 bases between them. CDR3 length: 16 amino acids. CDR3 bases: TGTGCCAGCAGCGTAGGCGTGGACGGCCGGGGGGAGACCCAGTACTTC. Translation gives CASSVGVDGRGETQYF.

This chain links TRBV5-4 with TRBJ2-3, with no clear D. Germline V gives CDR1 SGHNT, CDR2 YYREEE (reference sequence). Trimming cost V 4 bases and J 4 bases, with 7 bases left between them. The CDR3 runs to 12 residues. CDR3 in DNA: TGTGCCAGCAGCCTTGACGCAGATACGCAGTATTTT. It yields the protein CASSLDADTQYF.

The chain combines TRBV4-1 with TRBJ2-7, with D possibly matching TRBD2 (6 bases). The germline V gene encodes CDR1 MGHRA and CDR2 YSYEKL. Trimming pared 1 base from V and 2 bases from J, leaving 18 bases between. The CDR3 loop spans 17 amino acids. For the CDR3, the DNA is TGCGCCAGCAGCCAAGGTTGGAAGGAGGGTAAAACCTACGAGCAGTACTTC. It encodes CASSQGWKEGKTYEQYF.

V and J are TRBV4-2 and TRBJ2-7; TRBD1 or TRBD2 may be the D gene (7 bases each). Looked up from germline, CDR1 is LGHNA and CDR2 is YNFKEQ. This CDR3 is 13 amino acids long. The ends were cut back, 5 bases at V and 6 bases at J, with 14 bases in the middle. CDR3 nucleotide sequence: TGTGCCAGCAGCAGTCCCAGGGGGGGCGAGCAGTACTTC. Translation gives CASSSPRGGEQYF.